This entry concerns a single T cell receptor (beta chain). The data originate from a study of CD8 T cells in Susac syndrome. V was trimmed by 6 bases and J by 1 base, leaving 7 bases between them. From germline, CDR1 is LGHNT and CDR2 FRNRAP. The CDR3 has 12 residues. Random hexamers were used to reverse transcribe an amount of roughly 0.5 to 1 ug RNA. From the immunoSEQ multiplex PCR reads, TCRdb called clonotypes with MiXCR, one entry per CDR3 protein. The data show around 110,000 distinct CDR3 sequences, just under 95% seen once. Sequenced: CD8+ T cells from PBMCs. This receptor was taken from a human donor with Susac syndrome. The rearrangement links TRBV12-5 to TRBJ2-7, with D hard to call. The CDR3 region is CASGWGSYEQYF. The CDR3 bases are TGTGCTAGTGGGTGGGGTTCCTACGAGCAGTACTTC.